The clone carrying this T cell receptor (beta chain) was picked up many times. This entry belongs to a study of regulatory T cells in long-lasting Graves disease. Time point noted: newly diagnosed GD, antithyroid drugs for less than 3 months. Preparation of the TCR library used RNA extracted from PBMCs. This CDR3 spans 13 amino acids. Per the germline V gene, CDR1 is PRHDT and CDR2 is FYEKMQ (reference sequence). J was trimmed by 3 bases and V by 8 bases; bases with no gene match: 7. According to the study, TCR beta libraries were built with iRepertoire HTBI primers and CDR3-region Arm-PCR. Each CDR3 protein is one row after TCRdb ran MiXCR on the multiplex PCR reads. The data contain some 200,000 distinct CDR3 sequences, around 20% of them singletons. In addition, the sample was reused for a study of T cells in Graves' hyperthyroidism and ophthalmopathy. From that paper: In the first-round RT-PCR of the TCR CDR3, the HTBI primer set was used.

The sequence derives from a woman in her 30s with Graves disease. The chain joins TRBV13 to TRBJ2-7; TRBD2 matches at 7 bases. Specimen: peripheral blood mononuclear cells (PBMCs), collected at new diagnosis, from a patient treated with antithyroid drugs. The CDR3 nucleotides read TGTGCCAGCGCTTTTCGGGGGGTCTACGAGCAGTACTTC. It encodes CASAFRGVYEQYF.